A single sample gave rise to the 23 T cell receptor beta chains below, sequenced in a study of blood T cell repertoires in COVID-19. Generated by immunoSEQ multiplex PCR, the TCRdb table keeps only in-frame clones and is missing some. The table has roughly 410,000 clones, roughly 90% seen once. The sequenced material came from peripheral blood. These receptors were obtained from a man aged 40-55 years with acute or convalescent COVID-19.

The CDR3 loop is CASSQGPGQVDYNEQFF. In DNA, the CDR3 is TGCGCCAGCAGCCAAGGCCCGGGACAGGTCGACTACAATGAGCAGTTCTTC. This sequence joins TRBV4-3 and TRBJ2-1; 8 positions agree with TRBD1. Per germline, CDR1 LGHNA and CDR2 YSLEER. Trimming took 1 base from V and 3 from J; bases not matched to a gene: 8. There are 17 residues in the CDR3.

The rearrangement links TRBV4-1 to TRBJ1-2, with a possible D match to TRBD1 (6 bases). Germline V gives CDR1 MGHRA, CDR2 YSYEKL. This CDR3 region has 18 residues. V dropped 0 bases and J dropped 1 base, with 18 bases sitting between them. The CDR3: CASSQDLPGQTVNYGYTF. The CDR3 DNA sequence: TGCGCCAGCAGCCAAGATCTTCCAGGACAGACAGTTAACTATGGCTACACCTTC.

The rearrangement joins TRBV27 to TRBJ2-2, with TRBD2 identical over 9 bases. Unmatched junction bases numbered 4, after V lost 2 bases and J lost 9 bases. Germline V CDR1 and CDR2: MNHEY, SMNVEV (reference sequence). The CDR3 covers 14 residues. CDR3 loop: CASSLPAGGRELFF. Here the CDR3 DNA reads TGTGCCAGCAGTTTACCAGCGGGGGGAAGGGAGCTGTTTTTT.

The chain is built from TRBV14 and TRBJ2-5; the D gene is possibly TRBD1 (6 bases). The CDR3 has 15 residues. Trimming removed 4 bases from V and 5 bases from J, with 17 bases in between. The germline CDR1 and CDR2 sequences are SGHDN and FVKESK. The CDR3 DNA is TGTGCCAGCAGCCTACTTGCCGGACAGACGGAGACCCAGTACTTC. Translated, it gives CASSLLAGQTETQYF.

This clone appeared once. The chain is built from TRBV4-1 and TRBJ1-5; 9 nucleotides agree with TRBD1. V trimming: 2 bases; J trimming: 5 bases; junction bases outside the gene matches: 7. The CDR3 is made up of 16 amino acids. Per germline, CDR1 MGHRA and CDR2 YSYEKL. The CDR3: CASSQTGGGRHQPQHF. CDR3 sequence (DNA): TGCGCCAGCAGCCAAACAGGGGGCGGGAGACATCAGCCCCAGCATTTT.

This chain joins TRBV28 and TRBJ2-1; possible D gene TRBD1, 5 bases. With 2 bases removed from V and 5 bases from J, the gap between germline ends came to 22 bases. Germline V gene lookup returns CDR1 MDHEN and CDR2 SYDVKM. This CDR3 is 18 amino acids long. The CDR3 region has the DNA TGTGCCAGCAGTTTACCCTCTTGGGGCACTATGGGGCACAATGAGCAGTTCTTC. It encodes CASSLPSWGTMGHNEQFF.

The rearrangement links TRBV7-8 to TRBJ1-5; 10 nucleotides agree with TRBD1. The trim removed 5 bases at V and 3 bases at J, leaving 4 bases unmatched. The CDR3 covers 15 residues. CDR1 SGHVS and CDR2 FQNEAQ come from the germline V gene. In DNA, the CDR3 is TGTGCCAGCAGCGGGACAGGGGCCCACAATCAGCCCCAGCATTTT. Its translation: CASSGTGAHNQPQHF. Looking up the rest from reference TRBV7-8 and TRBJ1-5 gives the full variable domain: GAGVSQSPRYKVAKRGQDVALRCDPISGHVSLFWYQQALGQGPEFLTYFQNEAQLDKSGLPSDRFFAERPEGSVSTLKIQRTQQEDSAVYLCASSGTGAHNQPQHFGDGTRLSIL.

The J gene is TRBJ1-5, the V gene TRBV27; 7 bases are shared with TRBD1. The CDR3 totals 15 residues. Germline trimming cut 2 bases from V and 7 bases from J; bases unmatched to any gene: 8. Germline CDR1 reads MNHEY; CDR2 reads SMNVEV (reference sequence). In DNA form, the CDR3 reads TGTGCCAGCAGTTTAGTGCGGACAGGAGGACAGCCCCAGCATTTT. Protein: CASSLVRTGGQPQHF.

V and J are TRBV10-1 and TRBJ2-5; 11 bases line up with TRBD1. The germline CDR1 and CDR2 sequences are WNHNN and SYGVQD (reference sequence). V was pared by 6 bases and J by 4 bases, with 10 bases of the junction left unmatched. This CDR3 contains 16 residues. Here the CDR3 reads CASSRDRGVVGETQYF. The CDR3 bases are TGCGCCAGCAGCAGGGACAGGGGGGTTGTCGGAGAGACCCAGTACTTC.

The chain has TRBV7-8 and TRBJ1-1; the match to TRBD1 covers 8 bases. V dropped 6 bases and J dropped 5; count of bases not matched to a gene: 11. CDR3 length: 15 amino acids. The germline V gene encodes CDR1 SGHVS and CDR2 FQNEAQ. CDR3 loop: CASRSARGRGTEAFF. The CDR3 nucleotides are TGTGCCAGCAGGTCGGCCAGGGGGCGAGGGACTGAAGCTTTCTTT.

The rearrangement joins TRBV5-1 to TRBJ1-5; D ambiguous. The CDR3 is 15 amino acids. From germline, CDR1 is SGHRS and CDR2 YFSETQ. V dropped 0 bases and J dropped 1 base, with 8 bases sitting between them. In DNA form, the CDR3 reads TGCGCCAGCAGCTTGGACTTCGGGAGCAATCAGCCCCAGCATTTT. It is translated as CASSLDFGSNQPQHF.

Concerning this clone itself: A read error may produce the germline difference seen at one junction end. This CDR3 reads CASSDSGGSNTF. The CDR3 DNA follows: TGTGCCAGCAGTGACTCCGGGGGGTCGAACACCTTC. The chain is built from TRBV6-5 and TRBJ1-2; possibly TRBD1 for D (5 bases). Germline assignment: CDR1 MNHEY and CDR2 SVGAGI. The CDR3 totals 12 residues.

Here the CDR3 DNA reads TGTGCCAGTAGTCCGCAGGTTAATAGTTCACCCCTCCACTTT. Amino acid sequence: CASSPQVNSSPLHF. The V gene is TRBV19, the J gene TRBJ1-6; D call uncertain. Looked up from germline, CDR1 is LNHDA and CDR2 is SQIVND (reference sequence). V was cut by 5 bases and J by 9 bases, with 14 bases left in between. This CDR3 has 14 amino acids.

The rearrangement uses TRBV5-6 and TRBJ2-2; possible D gene TRBD1, 5 bases. CDR3 size: 18 residues. CDR1 is SGHDT and CDR2 is YYEEEE in the germline V gene. The V and J ends lost 0 bases and 2 bases respectively, with 17 bases between them. The DNA of the CDR3 is TGTGCCAGCAGCTTGGATATCCGGACAAGGGCCAACACCGGGGAGCTGTTTTTT. Translated, it gives CASSLDIRTRANTGELFF.

The V gene is TRBV25-1, the J gene TRBJ1-6; TRBD1 agrees at 9 bases. Trimming removed 5 bases from V and 0 bases from J; junction bases left unmatched: 8. The CDR3 covers 18 residues. The germline V gene encodes CDR1 MGHDK and CDR2 SYGVNS. The CDR3 sequence: CASSPGTGSSSYNSPLHF. DNA for the CDR3: TGTGCCAGCAGTCCCGGGACAGGGTCTAGCTCCTATAATTCACCCCTCCACTTT.

V and J are TRBV18 and TRBJ1-1; 7 bases fit TRBD1. Losses at the gene ends were 1 base for V and 0 bases for J; bases not matched to a gene: 8. This CDR3 comprises 17 residues. The germline V gene has CDR1 KGHSH and CDR2 LQKENI. The CDR3 sequence is CASSPLTGRYMNTEAFF. The CDR3, as DNA: TGTGCCAGCTCACCACTGACAGGGAGATACATGAACACTGAAGCTTTCTTT. The complete variable domain, with remaining parts taken from reference TRBV18 and TRBJ1-1, reads NAGVMQNPRHLVRRRGQEARLRCSPMKGHSHVYWYRQLPEEGLKFMVYLQKENIIDESGMPKERFSAEFPKEGPSILRIQQVVRGDSAAYFCASSPLTGRYMNTEAFFGQGTRLTVV.

This chain joins TRBV3-1 (or the pseudogene TRBV3-2) and TRBJ2-2, with 8 bases aligning to TRBD1. There are 17 residues in the CDR3. V was clipped by 4 bases and J by 3 bases; unmatched bases: 10. The germline gives CDR1 LGHDT, CDR2 YNNKEL (reference sequence). The CDR3 bases are TGTGCCAGCAGCCCCCAATCCGGGACAGGCCACACCGGGGAGCTGTTTTTT. Translated: CASSPQSGTGHTGELFF.

The V and J genes are TRBV6-5 and TRBJ2-3, with D perhaps matching TRBD2 (6 bases). V dropped 8 bases and J dropped 1 base, with 10 bases sitting between them. Germline V gene sequence: CDR1 MNHEY, CDR2 SVGAGI. The CDR3 spans 13 residues. CDR3 nucleotides: TGTGCCAGCGCCTGGAGGGGCACAGATACGCAGTATTTT. Protein: CASAWRGTDTQYF.

Only one count was recorded for this clone. The J gene is TRBJ2-2, the V gene TRBV19, with D hard to call. Germline V lookup: CDR1 LNHDA, CDR2 SQIVND (reference sequence). The germline V and J ends were trimmed by 3 bases and 6 bases, with 8 bases remaining between them. CDR3 length equals 13 residues. The CDR3 sequence: CASSIPLPGELFF. The CDR3 DNA is TGTGCCAGTAGTATCCCCCTCCCCGGGGAGCTGTTTTTT.

The chain joins TRBV4-2 to TRBJ2-3, with 8 bases identical to TRBD2. V shed 8 bases and J 0 bases; nucleotides not matched to a gene: 4. This CDR3 is 14 amino acids long. Per germline, CDR1 LGHNA and CDR2 YNFKEQ. The CDR3 DNA follows: TGTGCCAGCCATCCGGGGGGGAGCACAGATACGCAGTATTTT. It yields the protein CASHPGGSTDTQYF.

J is TRBJ1-2 and V is TRBV29-1; perhaps TRBD1 as D (5 bases). CDR1 SQVTM and CDR2 ANQGSEA come from the germline V gene. V was trimmed by 2 bases and J by 8 bases, leaving 12 bases between them. The length of the CDR3 is 12 residues. Written as DNA, the CDR3 is TGCAGCGTTGAACCAGGGAACCGCGGCTACACCTTC. Translated: CSVEPGNRGYTF.

CDR3 in DNA: TGCGCCAGCAGCTTGGTGGCTAGCGGGGTGAGCGTGTACGAGCAGTACTTC. It codes for CASSLVASGVSVYEQYF. The chain has TRBV5-1 and TRBJ2-7; 9 bases align to TRBD2. From germline, CDR1 is SGHRS and CDR2 YFSETQ. V dropped 0 bases and J dropped 4; count of bases not matched to a gene: 11. The CDR3 is 17 amino acids.

The J gene is TRBJ1-6, the V gene TRBV15, with TRBD1 matching over 10 bases. The CDR3 covers 14 residues. V shed 8 bases and J 6 bases; nucleotides not matched to a gene: 4. Looked up from germline, CDR1 is LNHNV and CDR2 is YYDKDF (reference sequence). The CDR3 nucleotides read TGTGCCACCCGGGACAGGGGCTTTAATTCACCCCTCCACTTT. Translating gives CATRDRGFNSPLHF.